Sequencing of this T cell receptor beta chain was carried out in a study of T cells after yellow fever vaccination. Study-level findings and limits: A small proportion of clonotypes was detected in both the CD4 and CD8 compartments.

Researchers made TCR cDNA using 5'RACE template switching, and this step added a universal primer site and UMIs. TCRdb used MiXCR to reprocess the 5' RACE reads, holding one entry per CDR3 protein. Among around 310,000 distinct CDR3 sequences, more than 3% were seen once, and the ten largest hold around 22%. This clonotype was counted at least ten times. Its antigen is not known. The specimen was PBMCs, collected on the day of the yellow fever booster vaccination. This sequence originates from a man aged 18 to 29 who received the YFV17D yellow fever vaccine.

CDR3 DNA: TGCAGTGCTAGGGGAGAGGGCAGAGGAGACTACGAGCAGTACTTC. Its translation is CSARGEGRGDYEQYF. The chain has TRBV20-1 and TRBJ2-7; D is possibly TRBD2 (5 bases). This CDR3 comprises 15 residues. Germline CDR1 and CDR2: DFQATT and SNEGSKA (reference sequence). Trimming removed 3 bases at V and 3 bases at J, with 18 bases between.